This T cell receptor beta chain appears in the sequencing data of a study of cytomegalovirus exposure and HLA in healthy donors. Germline CDR1 and CDR2: MGHRA and YSYEKL. The CDR3 is 16 residues long. The V end was cut by 6 bases, the J end by 7 bases, with 22 bases between. The PCR contained 60 Vbeta and 13 Jbeta primers. Sequenced by immunoSEQ multiplex PCR; TCRdb stores in-frame clones only, minus some. The sample yields almost 80,000 clones, around 67% seen once. The source material was PBMCs. This chain links TRBV4-1 with TRBJ1-5, with D possibly being TRBD1 (5 bases). This receptor was identified in a woman in her forties or fifties in good health and CMV-seropositive. CDR3 DNA sequence: TGCGCCAGCAGTCAGTTCGGGACTTTTACGGTCCAGCCCCAGCATTTT. Translation gives CASSQFGTFTVQPQHF.